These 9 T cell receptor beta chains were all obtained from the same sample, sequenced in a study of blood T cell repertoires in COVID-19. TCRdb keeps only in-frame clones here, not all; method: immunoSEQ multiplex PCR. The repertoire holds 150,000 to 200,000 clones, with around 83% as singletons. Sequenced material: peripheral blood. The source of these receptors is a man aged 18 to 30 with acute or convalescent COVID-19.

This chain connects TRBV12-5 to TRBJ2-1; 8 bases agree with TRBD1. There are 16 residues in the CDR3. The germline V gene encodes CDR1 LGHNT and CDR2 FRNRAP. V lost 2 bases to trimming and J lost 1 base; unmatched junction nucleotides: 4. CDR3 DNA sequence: TGTGCTAGTGGTTTGACCCAGGGGGCTTCCTACAATGAGCAGTTCTTC. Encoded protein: CASGLTQGASYNEQFF.

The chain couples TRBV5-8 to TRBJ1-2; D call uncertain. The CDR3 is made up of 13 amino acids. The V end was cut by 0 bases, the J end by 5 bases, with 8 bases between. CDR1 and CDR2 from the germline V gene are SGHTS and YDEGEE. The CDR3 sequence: CASSLVEKYGYTF. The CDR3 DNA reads TGTGCCAGCAGCTTGGTTGAGAAATATGGCTACACCTTC.

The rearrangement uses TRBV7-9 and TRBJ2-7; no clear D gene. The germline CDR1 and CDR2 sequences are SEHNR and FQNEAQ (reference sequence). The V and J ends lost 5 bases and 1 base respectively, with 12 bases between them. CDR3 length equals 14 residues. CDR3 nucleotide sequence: TGTGCCAGCAGCCCACCGGTTTATTCCTACGAGCAGTACGTC. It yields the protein CASSPPVYSYEQYV.

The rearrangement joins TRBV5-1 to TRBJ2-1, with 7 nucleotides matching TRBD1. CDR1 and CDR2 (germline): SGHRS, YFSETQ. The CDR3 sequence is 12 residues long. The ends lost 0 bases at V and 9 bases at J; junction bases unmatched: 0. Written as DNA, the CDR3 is TGCGCCAGCAGCTTGGGGACAGGTGAGCAGTTCTTC. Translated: CASSLGTGEQFF.

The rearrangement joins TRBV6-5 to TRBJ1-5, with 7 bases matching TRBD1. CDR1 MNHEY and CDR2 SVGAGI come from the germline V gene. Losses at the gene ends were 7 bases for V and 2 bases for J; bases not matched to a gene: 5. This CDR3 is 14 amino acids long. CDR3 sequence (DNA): TGTGCCAGCAAGGGGACAGTGGGCAATCAGCCCCAGCATTTT. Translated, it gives CASKGTVGNQPQHF.

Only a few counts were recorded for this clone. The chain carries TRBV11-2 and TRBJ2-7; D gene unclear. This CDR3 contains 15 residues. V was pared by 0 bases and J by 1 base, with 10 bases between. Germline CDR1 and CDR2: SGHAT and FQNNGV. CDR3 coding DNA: TGTGCCAGCAGCTTAGATCCTAACGAATCCTACGAGCAGTACGTC. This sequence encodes CASSLDPNESYEQYV.

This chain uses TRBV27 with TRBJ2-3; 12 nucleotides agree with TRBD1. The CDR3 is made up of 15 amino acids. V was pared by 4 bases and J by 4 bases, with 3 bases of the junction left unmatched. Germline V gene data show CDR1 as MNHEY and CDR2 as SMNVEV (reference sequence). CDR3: CASSWGTGGADTQYF. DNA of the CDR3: TGTGCCAGCAGTTGGGGGACAGGGGGCGCAGATACGCAGTATTTT.

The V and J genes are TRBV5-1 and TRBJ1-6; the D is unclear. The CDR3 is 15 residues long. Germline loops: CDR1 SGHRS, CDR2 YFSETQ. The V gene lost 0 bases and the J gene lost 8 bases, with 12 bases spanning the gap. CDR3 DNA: TGCGCCAGCAGCTTGGGTAAGCCCCGTGATTCACCCCTCCACTTT. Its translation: CASSLGKPRDSPLHF.

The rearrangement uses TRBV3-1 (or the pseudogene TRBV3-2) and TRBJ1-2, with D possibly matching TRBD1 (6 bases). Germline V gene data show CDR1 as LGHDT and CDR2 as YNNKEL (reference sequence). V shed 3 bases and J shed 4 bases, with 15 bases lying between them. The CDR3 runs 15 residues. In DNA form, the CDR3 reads TGTGCCAGCAGCCAGTCCTTGGGGGGGCTCTATGGCTACACCTTC. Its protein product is CASSQSLGGLYGYTF.